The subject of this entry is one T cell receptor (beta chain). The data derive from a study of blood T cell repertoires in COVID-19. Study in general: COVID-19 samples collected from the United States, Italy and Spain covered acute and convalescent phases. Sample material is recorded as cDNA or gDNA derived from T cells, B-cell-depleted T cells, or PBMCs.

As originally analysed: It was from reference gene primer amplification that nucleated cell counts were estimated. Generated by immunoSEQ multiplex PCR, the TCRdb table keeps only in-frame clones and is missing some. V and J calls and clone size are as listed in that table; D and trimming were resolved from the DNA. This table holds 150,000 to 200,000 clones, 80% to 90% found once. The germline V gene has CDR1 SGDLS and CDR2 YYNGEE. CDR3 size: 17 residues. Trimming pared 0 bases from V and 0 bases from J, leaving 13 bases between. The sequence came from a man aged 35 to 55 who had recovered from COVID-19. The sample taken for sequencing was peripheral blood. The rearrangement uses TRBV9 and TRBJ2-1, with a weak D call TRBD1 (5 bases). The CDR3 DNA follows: TGTGCCAGCAGCGTAGAAAGGGGAAGAAGCTCCTACAATGAGCAGTTCTTC. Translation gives CASSVERGRSSYNEQFF.